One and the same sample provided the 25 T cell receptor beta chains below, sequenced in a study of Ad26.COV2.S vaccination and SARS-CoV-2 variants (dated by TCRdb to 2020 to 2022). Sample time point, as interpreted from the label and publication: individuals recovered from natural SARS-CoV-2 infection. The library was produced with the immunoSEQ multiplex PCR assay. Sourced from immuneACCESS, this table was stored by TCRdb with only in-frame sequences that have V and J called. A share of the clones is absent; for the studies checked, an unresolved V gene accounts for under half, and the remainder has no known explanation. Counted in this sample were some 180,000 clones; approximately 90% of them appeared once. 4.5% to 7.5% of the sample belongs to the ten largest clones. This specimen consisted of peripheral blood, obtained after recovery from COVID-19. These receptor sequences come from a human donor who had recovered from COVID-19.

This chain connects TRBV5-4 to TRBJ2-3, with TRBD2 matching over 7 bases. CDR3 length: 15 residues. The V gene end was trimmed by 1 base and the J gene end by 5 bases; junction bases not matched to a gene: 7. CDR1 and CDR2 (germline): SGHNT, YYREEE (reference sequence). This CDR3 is CASSLQRGAGDTQYF. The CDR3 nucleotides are TGTGCCAGCAGCTTGCAGCGGGGAGCTGGAGATACGCAGTATTTT.

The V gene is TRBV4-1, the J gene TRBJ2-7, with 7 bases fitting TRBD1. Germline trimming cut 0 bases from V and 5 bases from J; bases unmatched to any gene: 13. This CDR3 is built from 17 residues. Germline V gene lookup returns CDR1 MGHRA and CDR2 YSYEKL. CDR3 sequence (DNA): TGCGCCAGCAGCCAAGATATGGGGCAGGGGGTCTGGGACGAGCAGTACTTC. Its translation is CASSQDMGQGVWDEQYF.

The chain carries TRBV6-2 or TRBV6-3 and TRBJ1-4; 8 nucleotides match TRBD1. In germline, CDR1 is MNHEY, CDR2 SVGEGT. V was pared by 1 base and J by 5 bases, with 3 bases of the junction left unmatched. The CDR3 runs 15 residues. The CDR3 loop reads CASSYLQGGNEKLFF. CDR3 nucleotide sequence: TGTGCCAGCAGTTACTTACAGGGGGGAAATGAAAAACTGTTTTTT.

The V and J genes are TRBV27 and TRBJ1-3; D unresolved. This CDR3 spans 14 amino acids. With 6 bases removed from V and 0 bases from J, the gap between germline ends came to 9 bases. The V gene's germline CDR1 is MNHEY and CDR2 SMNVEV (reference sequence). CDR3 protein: CASRPGISGNTIYF. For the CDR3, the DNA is TGTGCCAGCAGACCCGGGATCTCTGGAAACACCATATATTTT.

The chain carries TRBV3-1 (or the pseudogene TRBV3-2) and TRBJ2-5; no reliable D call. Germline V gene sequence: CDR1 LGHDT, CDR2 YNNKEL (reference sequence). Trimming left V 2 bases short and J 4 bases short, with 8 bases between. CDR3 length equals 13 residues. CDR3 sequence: CASSQFRAETQYF. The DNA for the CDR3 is TGTGCCAGCAGCCAATTTAGGGCAGAGACCCAGTACTTC.

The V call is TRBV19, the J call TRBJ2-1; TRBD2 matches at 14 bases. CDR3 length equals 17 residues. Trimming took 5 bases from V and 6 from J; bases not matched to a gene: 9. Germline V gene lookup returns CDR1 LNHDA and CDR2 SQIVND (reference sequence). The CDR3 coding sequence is TGTGCCAGTAGTCCGGGGACTAGCGGGGGACTAGGCAATGAGCAGTTCTTC. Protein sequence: CASSPGTSGGLGNEQFF.

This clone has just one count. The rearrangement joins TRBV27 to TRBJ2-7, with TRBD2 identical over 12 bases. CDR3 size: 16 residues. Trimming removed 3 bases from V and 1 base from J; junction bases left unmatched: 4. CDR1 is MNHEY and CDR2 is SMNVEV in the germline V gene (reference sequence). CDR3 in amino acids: CASSFRGLAGSYEQYF. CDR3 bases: TGTGCCAGCAGTTTCCGGGGACTAGCGGGTTCCTACGAGCAGTACTTC.

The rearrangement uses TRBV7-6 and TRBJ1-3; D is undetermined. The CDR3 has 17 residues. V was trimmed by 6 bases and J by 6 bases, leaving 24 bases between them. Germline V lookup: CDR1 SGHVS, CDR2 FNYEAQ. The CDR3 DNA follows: TGTGCCAGCAGATACCGAAACGTCGGGCGGTTGGTAAACACCATATATTTT. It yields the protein CASRYRNVGRLVNTIYF.

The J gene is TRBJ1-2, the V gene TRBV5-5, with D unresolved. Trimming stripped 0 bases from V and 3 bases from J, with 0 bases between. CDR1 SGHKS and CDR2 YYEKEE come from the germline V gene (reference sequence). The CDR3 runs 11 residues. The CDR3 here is CASSLDYGYTF. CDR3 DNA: TGTGCCAGCAGCTTGGACTATGGCTACACCTTC.

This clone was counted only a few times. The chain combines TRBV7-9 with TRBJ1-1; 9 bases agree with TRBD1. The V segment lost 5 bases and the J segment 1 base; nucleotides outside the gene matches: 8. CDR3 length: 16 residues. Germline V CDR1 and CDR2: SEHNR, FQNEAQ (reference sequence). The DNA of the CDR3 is TGTGCCAGCAGCCTCCCCCGGGACAGGGCGAACACTGAAGCTTTCTTT. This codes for CASSLPRDRANTEAFF.

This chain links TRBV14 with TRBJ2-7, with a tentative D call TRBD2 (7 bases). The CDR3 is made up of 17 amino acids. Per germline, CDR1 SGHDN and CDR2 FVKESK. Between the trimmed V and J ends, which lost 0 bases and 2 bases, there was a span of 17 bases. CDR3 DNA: TGTGCCAGCAGCCAAGACCCCGGGCGGGGGCCCCCCTACGAGCAGTACTTC. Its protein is CASSQDPGRGPPYEQYF.

The CDR3 DNA reads TGCGCCAGCAGCTTGCAGGACACCGGGGAGCTGTTTTTT. Translating gives CASSLQDTGELFF. This chain links TRBV5-1 with TRBJ2-2; no clear D. The CDR3 runs to 13 residues. Between the trimmed V and J ends, which lost 1 base and 3 bases, there was a span of 4 bases. The V gene's germline CDR1 is SGHRS and CDR2 YFSETQ. Full variable domain (missing parts from reference TRBV5-1 and TRBJ2-2): KAGVTQTPRYLIKTRGQQVTLSCSPISGHRSVSWYQQTPGQGLQFLFEYFSETQRNKGNFPGRFSGRQFSNSRSEMNVSTLELGDSALYLCASSLQDTGELFFGEGSRLTVL.

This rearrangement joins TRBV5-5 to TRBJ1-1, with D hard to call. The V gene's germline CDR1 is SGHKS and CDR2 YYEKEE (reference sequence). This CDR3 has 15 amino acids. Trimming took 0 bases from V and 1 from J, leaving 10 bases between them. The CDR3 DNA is TGTGCCAGCAGCTTGGGGGAAACCCCGAACACTGAAGCTTTCTTT. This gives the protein CASSLGETPNTEAFF.

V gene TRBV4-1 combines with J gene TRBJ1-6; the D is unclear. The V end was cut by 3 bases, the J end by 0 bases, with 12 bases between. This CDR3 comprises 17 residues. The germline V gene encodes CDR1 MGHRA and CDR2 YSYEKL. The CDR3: CASSHLDGSSYNSPLHF. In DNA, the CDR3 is TGCGCCAGCAGCCACTTGGACGGAAGCTCCTATAATTCACCCCTCCACTTT.

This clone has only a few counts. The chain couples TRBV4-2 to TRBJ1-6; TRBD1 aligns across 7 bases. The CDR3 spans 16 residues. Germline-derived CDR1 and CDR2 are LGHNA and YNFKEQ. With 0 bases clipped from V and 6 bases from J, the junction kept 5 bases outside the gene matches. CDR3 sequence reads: CASSQESGTANSPLHF. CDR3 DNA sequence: TGTGCCAGCAGCCAAGAGTCCGGGACAGCTAATTCACCCCTCCACTTT.

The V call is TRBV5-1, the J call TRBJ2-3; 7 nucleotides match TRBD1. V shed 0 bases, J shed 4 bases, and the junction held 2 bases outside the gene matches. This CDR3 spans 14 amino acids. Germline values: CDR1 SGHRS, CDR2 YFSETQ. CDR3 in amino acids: CASSLVQGSDTQYF. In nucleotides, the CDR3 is TGCGCCAGCAGCTTGGTACAGGGGTCAGATACGCAGTATTTT.

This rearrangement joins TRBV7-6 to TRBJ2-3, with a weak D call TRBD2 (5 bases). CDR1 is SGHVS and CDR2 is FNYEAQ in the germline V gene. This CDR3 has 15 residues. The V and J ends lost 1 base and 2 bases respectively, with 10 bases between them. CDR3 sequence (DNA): TGTGCCAGCAGCTTAGGTGGCGGGCACACAGATACGCAGTATTTT. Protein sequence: CASSLGGGHTDTQYF.

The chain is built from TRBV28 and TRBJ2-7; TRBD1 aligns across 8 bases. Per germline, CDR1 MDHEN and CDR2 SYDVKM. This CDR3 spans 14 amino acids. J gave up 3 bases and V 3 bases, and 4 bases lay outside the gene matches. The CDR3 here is CASSFQTGDYEQYF. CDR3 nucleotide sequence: TGTGCCAGCAGTTTCCAGACAGGGGACTACGAGCAGTACTTC.

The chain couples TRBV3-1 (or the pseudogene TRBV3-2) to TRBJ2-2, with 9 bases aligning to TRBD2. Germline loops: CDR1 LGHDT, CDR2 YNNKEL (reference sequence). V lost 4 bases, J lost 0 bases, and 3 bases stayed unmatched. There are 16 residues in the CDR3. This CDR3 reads CASSRGLASNTGELFF. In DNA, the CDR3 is TGTGCCAGCAGCCGGGGACTAGCCTCGAACACCGGGGAGCTGTTTTTT.

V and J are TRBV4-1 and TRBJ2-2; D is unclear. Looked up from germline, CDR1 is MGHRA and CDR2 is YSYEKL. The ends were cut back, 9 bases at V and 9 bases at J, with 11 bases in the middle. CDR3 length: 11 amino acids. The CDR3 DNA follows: TGCGCCAGAATGACCGGCCGGGAGCTGTTTTTT. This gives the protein CARMTGRELFF.

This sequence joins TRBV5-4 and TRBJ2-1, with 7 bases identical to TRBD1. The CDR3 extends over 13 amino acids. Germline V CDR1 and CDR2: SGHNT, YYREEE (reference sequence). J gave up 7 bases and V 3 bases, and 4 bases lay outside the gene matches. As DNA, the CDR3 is TGTGCCAGCAGCTCGACAGGGAGTAATGAGCAGTTCTTC. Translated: CASSSTGSNEQFF.

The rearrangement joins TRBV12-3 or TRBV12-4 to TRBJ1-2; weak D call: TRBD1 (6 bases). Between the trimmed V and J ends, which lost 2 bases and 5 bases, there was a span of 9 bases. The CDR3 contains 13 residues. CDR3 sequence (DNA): TGTGCCAGCAGTTTATCACAGGGTTATGGCTACACCTTC. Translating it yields CASSLSQGYGYTF.

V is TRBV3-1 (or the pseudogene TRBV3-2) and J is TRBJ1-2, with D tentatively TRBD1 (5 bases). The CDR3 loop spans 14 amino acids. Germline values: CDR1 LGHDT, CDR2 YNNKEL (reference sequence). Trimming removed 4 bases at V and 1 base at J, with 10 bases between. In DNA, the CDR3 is TGTGCCAGCAGCCGGGGGTCACTTAACTATGGCTACACCTTC. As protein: CASSRGSLNYGYTF.

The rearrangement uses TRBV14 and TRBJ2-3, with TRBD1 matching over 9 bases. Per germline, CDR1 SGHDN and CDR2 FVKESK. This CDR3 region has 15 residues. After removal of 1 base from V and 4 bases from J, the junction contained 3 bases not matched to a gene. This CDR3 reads CASSQGQGGADTQYF. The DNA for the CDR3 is TGTGCCAGCAGCCAAGGACAGGGGGGCGCAGATACGCAGTATTTT.

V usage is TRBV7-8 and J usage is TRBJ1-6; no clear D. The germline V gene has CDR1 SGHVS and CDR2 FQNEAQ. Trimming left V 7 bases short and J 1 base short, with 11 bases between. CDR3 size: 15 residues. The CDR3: CASKGGRSYNSPLHF. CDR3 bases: TGTGCCAGCAAGGGCGGGAGGTCCTATAATTCACCCCTCCACTTT.